This TCR beta chain appears in the sequencing data of a study of identical twins. The germline V gene encodes CDR1 MNHEY and CDR2 SVGEGT. Between the trimmed V and J ends, which lost 6 bases and 6 bases, there was a span of 9 bases. The CDR3 is 11 amino acids. One entry per CDR3 protein, called by TCRdb with MiXCR from the 5' RACE reads. Found here are 400,000 to 550,000 distinct CDR3 sequences, roughly an eighth of them singletons; the top ten hold around 0.98%. This clonotype has only a few counts. These same data were also listed under a study on yellow fever vaccine responses in identical twins.

This sequence originates from a woman younger than 30 in good health. The V gene is TRBV6-2 or TRBV6-3, the J gene TRBJ2-7; D is undetermined. The sample was CD4+ T cells sorted from blood. The CDR3 protein is CASSPLIEQYF. CDR3 DNA: TGTGCCAGCAGCCCGCTGATCGAGCAGTACTTC.